By its share, the clone carrying this TCR beta chain is large (0.1 to 1%). V lost 7 bases, J lost 8 bases, and 11 bases stayed unmatched. The germline V gene encodes CDR1 MNHNS and CDR2 SASEGT. This CDR3 spans 15 amino acids. This specimen belongs to a study of glioma-infiltrating T cells. TCR alpha and beta CDR3 regions were amplified from RNA using iRepertoire nested multiplex PCR. For one-step reverse transcription and amplification, about 90-400 ng of tissue mRNA or PBMC total RNA was used. TCRdb re-analysed the multiplex PCR reads in MiXCR, keeping a single row per CDR3 protein. In the table there are about 2,500 distinct CDR3 sequences, approximately 69% of which are singletons.

This TCR was recovered from a human donor with low-grade glioma or glioblastoma, undergoing nonglioma brain surgery, or in good health (not recorded which). The sample was glioma tissue, nonneoplastic brain tissue, or PBMCs (not recorded which). The chain recombines TRBV6-1 with TRBJ1-2; 12 bases are a match to TRBD1. CDR3 DNA: TGTGCCAGCACCCGGGAGGGACAGGGGGCACGGGGCTACACCTTC. Its translation is CASTREGQGARGYTF.